The source of this T cell receptor beta chain is a study of spatial heterogeneity in lung cancer (dated by TCRdb to between 2018 and 2021). Some background on the complete study: More beta-chain than alpha-chain transcripts were consistently detected, likely reflecting higher beta-chain transcript abundance. In the raw uncorrected reads, each unique combination of TCR and UMI appeared on average more than ten times. TCR alpha and beta repertoires were quantitatively compared across multiple tumor regions, matched nontumor lung and blood in non-small cell lung cancer. Nonsynonymous mutation counts, determined by whole-exome sequencing of tumor tissue, were related to features of the TCR repertoire. At surgery, both alpha and beta chains were TCR-sequenced in some 220 tumor regions, fewer than 80 matched nontumor lung samples and some 56 PBMC samples.

The sample's time point, from its label and the paper: sample taken at primary tumor resection. Whole RNA extracted from tumor and nontumor lung tissue, or from cryopreserved PBMC samples, was used for TCR sequencing without cell sorting. Donors were around 69 patients with early-stage, untreated non-small cell lung cancer from the lung TRACERx cohort. Patients were selected for TCR sequencing only if sufficient RNA was available from at least two tumor regions. Before selection, tumor and adjacent nontumor lung specimens were reviewed by a lung pathologist. The library came from 5' RACE. The instrument was a NextSeq 500. To allow correction of PCR and sequencing errors, the TCR library protocol tagged every TCR cDNA molecule with a unique molecular identifier. As for the authors' bioinformatics: TCR identification, UMI-based error correction and CDR3 extraction were all carried out with Decombinator tools. TCRs above a frequency of 2 per 1,000, corresponding to the top 1% of the tumor frequency distribution, were defined as expanded. Renyi diversity was calculated using the R vegan package after each repertoire was subsampled 100 times to 5,000 TCRs. CDR3 similarity networks were built from amino acid triplet string-kernel similarity, with CDR3s being connected when pairwise similarity was above 0.82. TCRdb applied fastp at Q25 and MiXCR to the public reads, then kept only in-frame beta chains. Entries are consolidated by CDR3 protein sequence, retaining the most common genes and DNA. The V and J calls shown here were made by TCRdb, not taken from the authors' results. In all, the sample holds some 6,100 distinct CDR3 sequences, and around 13% of those were seen once. The ten largest clones represent approximately 16% of the sample.

This clonotype qualifies as medium-sized (0.01 to 0.1%). No cognate antigen has been identified for it. Base qualities are not at hand, and no much larger clone is one base apart. Study-level results and caveats: Confirming at a functional level the hypothesis that regional TCRs recognize regional mutations was considered to require additional single-cell paired TCR alpha and beta sequencing.

V was cut back by 2 bases and J by 5 bases, leaving a gap of 14 bases between them. The germline V gene encodes CDR1 SGHVS and CDR2 FQNEAQ. Reading from cysteine to phenylalanine, the CDR3 counts 15 amino acids. Only the CDR3 DNA is retained, 45 bases long and in frame from the first base. This specimen was normal lung tissue next to the tumor, taken at surgery. This sequence was found in a male donor with early-stage non-small cell lung cancer. Here the chain combines TRBV7-8 and TRBJ2-3; no confident D gene assignment can be made. The DNA is as follows: TGTGCCAGCAGCTTAACGGGTCCCCCGCAAGATACGCAGTATTTT. Its amino acids are CASSLTGPPQDTQYF.